Listed below are T cell receptor beta chains from one sample, sequenced in a study of regulatory T cells in long-lasting Graves disease. TCRdb re-called the multiplex PCR reads through MiXCR, storing one row per CDR3 protein. The sample contains 400,000 to 500,000 distinct CDR3 sequences, less than 25% of which appear only once. Sequences were derived from peripheral blood mononuclear cells (PBMCs), sampled when the disease was refractory, from a patient treated with antithyroid drugs. These TCRs come from a female donor with Graves disease. The CDR3 runs from the conserved cysteine through the conserved F or W. Each record gives: clone size, J gene, D gene, V gene, CDR3 protein, CDR3 DNA. The D gene is left open where the match is weak. Clone size, where shown, is once, few, many, or a class for clones that have expanded.

clone_size: many; j_call: TRBJ1-2; d_call: NA; v_call: TRBV6-1; cdr3_aa: CASSSSGEVYGYTF; cdr3_nt: TGTGCCAGCAGCTCCTCCGGGGAGGTCTATGGCTACACCTTC
clone_size: few; j_call: TRBJ2-2; d_call: TRBD2; v_call: TRBV7-3; cdr3_aa: CASSLTPERGGTGELFF; cdr3_nt: TGTGCCAGCAGCTTAACCCCCGAGCGGGGGGGAACCGGGGAGCTGTTTTTT
clone_size: few; j_call: TRBJ2-7; d_call: TRBD2; v_call: TRBV20-1; cdr3_aa: CSARDISGRSPYEQYF; cdr3_nt: TGCAGTGCTAGGGATATTAGCGGGAGGTCCCCCTACGAGCAGTACTTC
clone_size: many; j_call: TRBJ2-7; d_call: TRBD2; v_call: TRBV7-9; cdr3_aa: CASSLGPGLAVYEQYF; cdr3_nt: TGTGCCAGCAGCTTAGGGCCGGGACTAGCGGTCTACGAGCAGTACTTC
clone_size: many; j_call: TRBJ1-1; d_call: NA; v_call: TRBV30; cdr3_aa: CAWSLSGTEAFF; cdr3_nt: TGTGCCTGGAGTCTATCCGGGACTGAAGCTTTCTTT
clone_size: NA; j_call: TRBJ1-1; d_call: NA; v_call: TRBV30; cdr3_aa: CAWARANEAFF; cdr3_nt: TGTGCCTGGGCCAGGGCCAATGAAGCTTTCTTT
clone_size: few; j_call: TRBJ2-7; d_call: NA; v_call: TRBV19; cdr3_aa: CASRDEALYEQYF; cdr3_nt: TGTGCCAGTAGAGACGAGGCCCTCTACGAGCAGTACTTC
clone_size: NA; j_call: TRBJ2-1; d_call: TRBD1; v_call: TRBV28; cdr3_aa: CASTLRSRGIDNEQFF; cdr3_nt: TGTGCCAGCACCCTACGATCCAGGGGGATTGACAATGAGCAGTTCTTC
clone_size: many; j_call: TRBJ2-4; d_call: TRBD1; v_call: TRBV28; cdr3_aa: CASSLSGTGIWF; cdr3_nt: TGTGCCAGCAGTTTGTCAGGGACAGGGATATGGTTC
clone_size: few; j_call: TRBJ2-1; d_call: NA; v_call: TRBV19; cdr3_aa: CASSKGWGRENYDNEQFF; cdr3_nt: TGTGCCAGTAGCAAGGGGTGGGGGCGGGAGAACTACGACAATGAGCAGTTCTTC
clone_size: few; j_call: TRBJ2-2; d_call: NA; v_call: TRBV27; cdr3_aa: CASSLASTGELFF; cdr3_nt: TGTGCCAGCAGTTTGGCTAGCACCGGGGAGCTGTTTTTT
clone_size: NA; j_call: TRBJ2-4; d_call: NA; v_call: TRBV9; cdr3_aa: CASSVGGAGKNIQYF; cdr3_nt: TGTGCCAGCAGCGTAGGAGGAGCGGGCAAAAACATTCAGTACTTC
clone_size: many; j_call: TRBJ1-5; d_call: TRBD1; v_call: TRBV28; cdr3_aa: CASGDRGHQPQHF; cdr3_nt: TGTGCCAGCGGGGACAGGGGGCATCAGCCCCAGCATTTT
clone_size: NA; j_call: TRBJ2-7; d_call: TRBD1; v_call: TRBV7-2; cdr3_aa: CASSVTGDPGYEQYF; cdr3_nt: TGTGCCAGCAGCGTGACAGGGGATCCGGGGTACGAGCAGTACTTC
clone_size: few; j_call: TRBJ2-7; d_call: NA; v_call: TRBV7-2; cdr3_aa: CASTPGWDQASEQYF; cdr3_nt: TGTGCCAGCACCCCCGGGTGGGACCAGGCCTCCGAGCAGTACTTC
clone_size: NA; j_call: TRBJ2-2; d_call: NA; v_call: TRBV7-3; cdr3_aa: CASSLTTFGELFF; cdr3_nt: TGTGCCAGCAGCTTAACAACCTTCGGGGAGCTGTTTTTT
clone_size: few; j_call: TRBJ1-1; d_call: NA; v_call: TRBV30; cdr3_aa: CGLRGAGNTEAFF; cdr3_nt: TGTGGATTAAGGGGGGCTGGGAACACTGAAGCTTTCTTT
clone_size: NA; j_call: TRBJ2-7; d_call: NA; v_call: TRBV24-1; cdr3_aa: CATSDSGTSSYEQYF; cdr3_nt: TGTGCCACCAGTGATTCCGGGACATCCTCCTACGAGCAGTACTTC
clone_size: many; j_call: TRBJ2-6; d_call: NA; v_call: TRBV6-2/TRBV6-3; cdr3_aa: CASSYRADPALTF; cdr3_nt: TGTGCCAGCAGTTACCGGGCAGACCCTGCCCTGACTTTC
clone_size: NA; j_call: TRBJ2-2; d_call: TRBD1; v_call: TRBV4-1; cdr3_aa: CASSQPGQGYSGELFF; cdr3_nt: TGCGCCAGCAGCCAACCTGGACAGGGGTATTCCGGGGAGCTGTTTTTT
clone_size: NA; j_call: TRBJ2-6; d_call: NA; v_call: TRBV4-2; cdr3_aa: CASSPTPLGSGANVLTF; cdr3_nt: TGTGCCAGCAGCCCCACTCCGCTGGGGTCTGGGGCCAACGTCCTGACTTTC
clone_size: NA; j_call: TRBJ1-1; d_call: NA; v_call: TRBV27; cdr3_aa: CASSLSARETEAFF; cdr3_nt: TGTGCCAGCAGTTTATCGGCCCGGGAAACTGAAGCTTTCTTT